This T cell receptor beta chain was sequenced during a study of shared clonotypes between healthy human individuals. Whole-study results and caveats: Clonotype sharing across donors was expected to vary with sequencing depth.

About 30,000 T cell genomes (approximately 190 ng DNA) went into each sorted-subset replicate. Libraries were prepared by immunoSEQ multiplex PCR; TCRdb keeps only in-frame clonotypes and omits some of them. The table lists roughly 2 million clones, about 94% of them singletons. On this clone itself: Its specificity is unknown.

Terminally differentiated effector memory CD45RA+ cells were excluded from the naive CD8 cells, which were CD45RO-negative and positively selected for CCR7. This receptor was obtained from a man aged 18-30 years in good health. Sequences were obtained from naive CD8+ T cells sorted from blood.

CDR3 in amino acids: CASSFLRGAGETQYF. The CDR3 DNA reads as TGTGCCAGCAGCTTCCTCAGGGGAGCTGGAGAGACCCAGTACTTC. This chain connects TRBV7-2 to TRBJ2-5; maybe TRBD1 (6 bases). CDR1 and CDR2 (germline): SGHTA, FQGNSA. The CDR3 is 15 amino acids. Trimming stripped 3 bases from V and 4 bases from J, with 15 bases between.